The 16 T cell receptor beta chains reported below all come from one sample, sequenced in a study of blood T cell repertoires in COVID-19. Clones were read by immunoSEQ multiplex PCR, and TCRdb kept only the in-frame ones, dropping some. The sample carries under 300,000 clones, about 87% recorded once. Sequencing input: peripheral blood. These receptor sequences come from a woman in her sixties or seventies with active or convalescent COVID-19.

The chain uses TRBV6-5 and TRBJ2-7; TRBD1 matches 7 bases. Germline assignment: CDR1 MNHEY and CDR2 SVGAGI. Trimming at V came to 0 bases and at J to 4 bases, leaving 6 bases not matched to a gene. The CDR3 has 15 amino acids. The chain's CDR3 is CASSYSYRDRYEQYF. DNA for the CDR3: TGTGCCAGCAGTTACTCCTACCGGGACAGATACGAGCAGTACTTC.

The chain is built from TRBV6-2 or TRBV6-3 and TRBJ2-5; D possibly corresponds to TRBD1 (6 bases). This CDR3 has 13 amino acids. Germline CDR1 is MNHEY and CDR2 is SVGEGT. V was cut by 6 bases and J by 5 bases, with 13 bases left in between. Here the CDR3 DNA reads TGTGCCAGCAGCCCCGACAGGAGGGAGACCCAGTACTTC. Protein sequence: CASSPDRRETQYF.

This chain's CDR3 is CASRALAGGTDTQYF. The CDR3 DNA reads TGTGCCAGCAGGGCACTAGCGGGGGGCACAGATACGCAGTATTTT. The chain links TRBV7-8 to TRBJ2-3, with TRBD2 matching 11 bases. This CDR3 has 15 residues. V gave up 6 bases and J gave up 1 base; unmatched junction bases: 3. In germline, CDR1 is SGHVS, CDR2 FQNEAQ.

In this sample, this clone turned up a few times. CDR3 sequence reads: CASSLSPDSGGPNTGELFF. CDR3 coding DNA: TGTGCCAGCAGTCTATCCCCGGATAGCGGGGGGCCTAACACCGGGGAGCTGTTTTTT. This chain links TRBV6-6 with TRBJ2-2; 10 bases match TRBD2. J gave up 2 bases and V 5 bases, and 14 bases lay outside the gene matches. The CDR3 totals 19 residues. Germline CDR1 reads MNHNY; CDR2 reads SVGAGI (reference sequence).

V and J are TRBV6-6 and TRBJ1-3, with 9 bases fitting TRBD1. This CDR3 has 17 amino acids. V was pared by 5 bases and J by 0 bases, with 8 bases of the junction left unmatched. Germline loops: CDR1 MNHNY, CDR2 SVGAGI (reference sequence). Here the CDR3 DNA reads TGTGCCAGCAGTCACAGGGGGCCAAGGACCTCTGGAAACACCATATATTTT. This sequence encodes CASSHRGPRTSGNTIYF.

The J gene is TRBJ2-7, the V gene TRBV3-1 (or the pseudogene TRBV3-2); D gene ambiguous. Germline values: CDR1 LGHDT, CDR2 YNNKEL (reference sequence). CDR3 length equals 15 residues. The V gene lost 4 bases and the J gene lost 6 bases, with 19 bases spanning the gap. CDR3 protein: CASSPLAQRVAEQYF. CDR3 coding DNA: TGTGCCAGCAGCCCCCTCGCCCAGAGAGTAGCCGAGCAGTACTTC.

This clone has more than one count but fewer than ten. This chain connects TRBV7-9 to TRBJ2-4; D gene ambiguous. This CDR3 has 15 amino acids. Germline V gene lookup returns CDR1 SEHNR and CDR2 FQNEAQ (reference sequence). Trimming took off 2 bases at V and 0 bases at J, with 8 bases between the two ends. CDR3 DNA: TGTGCCAGCAGCTTATCGGAGCTAGCCAAAAACATTCAGTACTTC. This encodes CASSLSELAKNIQYF.

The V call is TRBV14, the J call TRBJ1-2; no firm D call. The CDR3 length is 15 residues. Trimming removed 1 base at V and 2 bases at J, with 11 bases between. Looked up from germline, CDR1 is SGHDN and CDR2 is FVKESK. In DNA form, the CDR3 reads TGTGCCAGCAGCCAAGTTAGCGGGCAAAACTATGGCTACACCTTC. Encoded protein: CASSQVSGQNYGYTF.

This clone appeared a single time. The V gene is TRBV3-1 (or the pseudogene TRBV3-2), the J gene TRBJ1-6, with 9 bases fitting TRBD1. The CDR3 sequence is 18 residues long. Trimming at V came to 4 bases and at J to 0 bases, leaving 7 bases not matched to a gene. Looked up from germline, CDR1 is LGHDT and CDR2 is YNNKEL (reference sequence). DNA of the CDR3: TGTGCCAGCAGCCCTTCGGACAGGGGCAGCTCCTATAATTCACCCCTCCACTTT. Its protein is CASSPSDRGSSYNSPLHF.

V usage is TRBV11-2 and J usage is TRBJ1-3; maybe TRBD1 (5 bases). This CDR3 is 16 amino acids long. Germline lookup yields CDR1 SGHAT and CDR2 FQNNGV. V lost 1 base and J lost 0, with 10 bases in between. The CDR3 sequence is CASSLAGGSSGNTIYF. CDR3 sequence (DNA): TGTGCCAGCAGCTTAGCGGGGGGAAGCTCTGGAAACACCATATATTTT.

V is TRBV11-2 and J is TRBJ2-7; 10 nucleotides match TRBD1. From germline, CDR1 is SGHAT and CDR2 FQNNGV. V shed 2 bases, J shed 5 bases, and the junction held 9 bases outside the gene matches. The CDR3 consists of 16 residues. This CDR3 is CASSLSGTGVLHEQYF. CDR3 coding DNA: TGTGCCAGCAGCTTATCCGGGACAGGGGTTCTCCACGAGCAGTACTTC.

This CDR3 is CASSDNNYEQYF. The CDR3 DNA sequence: TGTGCCAGCAGTGATAATAATTACGAGCAGTACTTC. This chain connects TRBV2 to TRBJ2-7; no clear D. The CDR3 consists of 12 residues. The V end was cut by 3 bases, the J end by 4 bases, with 7 bases between. The germline CDR1 and CDR2 sequences are SNHLY and FYNNEI. The entire variable domain, with the rest obtained from reference TRBV2 and TRBJ2-7, is as follows: EPEVTQTPSHQVTQMGQEVILRCVPISNHLYFYWYRQILGQKVEFLVSFYNNEISEKSEIFDDQFSVERPDGSNFTLKIRSTKLEDSAMYFCASSDNNYEQYFGPGTRLTVT.

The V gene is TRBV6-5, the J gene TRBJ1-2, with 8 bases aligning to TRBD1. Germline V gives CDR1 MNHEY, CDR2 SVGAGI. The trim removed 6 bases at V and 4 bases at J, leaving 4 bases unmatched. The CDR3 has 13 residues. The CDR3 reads CASRIGQGYGYTF. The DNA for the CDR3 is TGTGCCAGCAGAATCGGACAGGGCTATGGCTACACCTTC.

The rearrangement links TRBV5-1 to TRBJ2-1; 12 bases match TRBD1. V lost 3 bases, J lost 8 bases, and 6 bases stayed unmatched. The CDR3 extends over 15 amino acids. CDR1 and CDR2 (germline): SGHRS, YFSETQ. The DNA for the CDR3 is TGCGCCAGCAGCTCGGGACAGGGGGCCAGGTATGAGCAGTTCTTC. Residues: CASSSGQGARYEQFF. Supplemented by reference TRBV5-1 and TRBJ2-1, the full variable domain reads KAGVTQTPRYLIKTRGQQVTLSCSPISGHRSVSWYQQTPGQGLQFLFEYFSETQRNKGNFPGRFSGRQFSNSRSEMNVSTLELGDSALYLCASSSGQGARYEQFFGPGTRLTVL.

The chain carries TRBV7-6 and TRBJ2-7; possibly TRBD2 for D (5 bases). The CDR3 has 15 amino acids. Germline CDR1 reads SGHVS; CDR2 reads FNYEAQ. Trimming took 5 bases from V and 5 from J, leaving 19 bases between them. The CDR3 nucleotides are TGTGCCAGCAGCCCGGGTCCTAAAAGAGGGAACGAGCAGTACTTC. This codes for CASSPGPKRGNEQYF.

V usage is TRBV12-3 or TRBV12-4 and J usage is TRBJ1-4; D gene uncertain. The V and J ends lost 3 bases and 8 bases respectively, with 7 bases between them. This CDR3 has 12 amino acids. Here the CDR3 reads CASSFYTEKLFF. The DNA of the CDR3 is TGTGCCAGCAGTTTTTACACCGAAAAACTGTTTTTT.